A selection of T cell receptor beta chains follows, all from one sample in a study of blood T cell repertoires in COVID-19. The repertoire was sequenced with immunoSEQ multiplex PCR; TCRdb's copy has only in-frame clones and lacks some. The profile shows 250,000 to 300,000 clones, roughly 86% of them singletons. Sequenced sample: peripheral blood. These receptors came from a woman aged 25 to 45 with acute or convalescent COVID-19. Both conserved end residues are part of each CDR3. D genes are given only for firm matches. Clone size is not always given. Where it is, it says once, few, many or a class for expanded clones.

DNA: TGTGCCAGCAGTTTAGGAGGGAGGCCCTACGAGCAGTACTTC
CDR3: CASSLGGRPYEQYF
size: .
D: .
V: TRBV27
J: TRBJ2-7

DNA: TGTGCCAGTAGTATAGACCAAACCGGGACAGCAAATAATTCACCCCTCCACTTT
CDR3: CASSIDQTGTANNSPLHF
size: .
D: TRBD1
V: TRBV19
J: TRBJ1-6

DNA: TGTGCCAGCAGCTTATCGGGACAGGGCGCAGATACGCAGTATTTT
CDR3: CASSLSGQGADTQYF
size: once
D: TRBD1
V: TRBV5-4
J: TRBJ2-3

DNA: TGTGCCAGCAGTCCGGGACAGGACACTGAAGCTTTCTTT
CDR3: CASSPGQDTEAFF
size: .
D: TRBD1
V: TRBV6-2/TRBV6-3
J: TRBJ1-1

DNA: TGTGCCTGGAGCGACGGGCCAGGGACCGGGGAGCTGTTTTTT
CDR3: CAWSDGPGTGELFF
size: .
D: .
V: TRBV30
J: TRBJ2-2

DNA: TGTGCCACCAGCAGGGACAGGTTCTACGAGCAGTACTTC
CDR3: CATSRDRFYEQYF
size: .
D: TRBD1
V: TRBV15
J: TRBJ2-7

DNA: TGTGCCAGCAGTATAGGACAGGTTTCCTACGAGCAGTACTTC
CDR3: CASSIGQVSYEQYF
size: .
D: TRBD1
V: TRBV27
J: TRBJ2-7

DNA: TGCAGCGTTGAAGAAATAGGGACAGCGCAGAACACCGGGGAGCTGTTTTTT
CDR3: CSVEEIGTAQNTGELFF
size: once
D: TRBD1
V: TRBV29-1
J: TRBJ2-2

DNA: TGTGCCAGCAGCTTAGTGGGGAGCGGGACTTACTACGAGCAGTACTTC
CDR3: CASSLVGSGTYYEQYF
size: .
D: TRBD2
V: TRBV7-9
J: TRBJ2-7

DNA: TGTGCCAGCAGTTTGGCGGGGCTGCGGGATACGCAGTATTTT
CDR3: CASSLAGLRDTQYF
size: .
D: .
V: TRBV27
J: TRBJ2-3

DNA: TGTGCCAGCAGTGATATTGTTCTTAATTCACCCCTCCACTTT
CDR3: CASSDIVLNSPLHF
size: .
D: .
V: TRBV25-1
J: TRBJ1-6

DNA: TGTGCCAGCAGTTTTAAGGGGCACAATGAGCAGTTCTTC
CDR3: CASSFKGHNEQFF
size: .
D: .
V: TRBV12-3/TRBV12-4
J: TRBJ2-1

DNA: TGTGCCAGCAGCCTCTCGGGAGGTCCTGAAGCTTTCTTT
CDR3: CASSLSGGPEAFF
size: .
D: .
V: TRBV2
J: TRBJ1-1

DNA: TGTGCCAGCAGCGTAGAACAAGCGGGAGACTTGAACACCGGGGAGCTGTTTTTT
CDR3: CASSVEQAGDLNTGELFF
size: .
D: TRBD2
V: TRBV9
J: TRBJ2-2

DNA: TGTGCCAGCAGCTTGGCCGGGTTGAACCCCTACGAGCAGTACTTC
CDR3: CASSLAGLNPYEQYF
size: .
D: .
V: TRBV5-6
J: TRBJ2-7

DNA: TGTGCCAGCTCACCGACCCGAGGGCTAGCGGGAGGGAGCACAGATACGCAGTATTTT
CDR3: CASSPTRGLAGGSTDTQYF
size: .
D: TRBD2
V: TRBV18
J: TRBJ2-3

DNA: TGCAGTGCTAGTGACGCGGAGAGCACAGATACGCAGTATTTT
CDR3: CSASDAESTDTQYF
size: .
D: .
V: TRBV20-1
J: TRBJ2-3

DNA: TGTGCCAGCAGCGTAGCGTCCTACAATGAGCAGTTCTTC
CDR3: CASSVASYNEQFF
size: .
D: .
V: TRBV9
J: TRBJ2-1

DNA: TGTGCCTGGATGGTCGACTACAGTTCCAGCAGGAACACTGAAGCTTTCTTT
CDR3: CAWMVDYSSSRNTEAFF
size: .
D: .
V: TRBV30
J: TRBJ1-1

DNA: TGTGCCAGCAGCCAAGATGGACTAGCGGGAGTATATTACGAGCAGTACTTC
CDR3: CASSQDGLAGVYYEQYF
size: .
D: TRBD2
V: TRBV4-2
J: TRBJ2-7

DNA: TGCAGCGAAGGGACTAGCGGGATACCCCCCTACAATGAGCAGTTCTTC
CDR3: CSEGTSGIPPYNEQFF
size: .
D: TRBD2
V: TRBV29-1
J: TRBJ2-1

DNA: TGTGCCAGCAGCGCCGACCCGCCGGGACAGGTGGGTAGGAGGACTGAAGCTTTCTTT
CDR3: CASSADPPGQVGRRTEAFF
size: few
D: TRBD1
V: TRBV9
J: TRBJ1-1

DNA: TGTGCCAGCAGCCACCCCCGGGAGAACAGAAACACTGAAGCTTTCTTT
CDR3: CASSHPRENRNTEAFF
size: .
D: .
V: TRBV3-1/TRBV3-2
J: TRBJ1-1

DNA: TGTGCCTGGAGAAGAGGAAAGACCCAGTACTTC
CDR3: CAWRRGKTQYF
size: .
D: .
V: TRBV30
J: TRBJ2-5

DNA: TGTGCCTGGAGTGTAGGCTCTAGCGGGAGGAAGCTTGAGCAGTTCTTC
CDR3: CAWSVGSSGRKLEQFF
size: .
D: TRBD2
V: TRBV30
J: TRBJ2-1

DNA: TGTGCCAGAAGCTGGGGGGTCTGGGTGTCCAACGTCCTGACTTTC
CDR3: CARSWGVWVSNVLTF
size: .
D: .
V: TRBV5-3
J: TRBJ2-6

DNA: TGTGCCAGCAGCTCTGCAGGGGATTCTTCCACAGATACGCAGTATTTT
CDR3: CASSSAGDSSTDTQYF
size: .
D: .
V: TRBV27
J: TRBJ2-3

DNA: TGTGCCAGCGCCTTTGGGGCAGGGGGCAGCTACGAGCAGTACTTC
CDR3: CASAFGAGGSYEQYF
size: .
D: TRBD1
V: TRBV27
J: TRBJ2-7

DNA: TGTGCCACCAGTGATTCTGGGGGGGCGGGAGGTGAGCAGTTCTTC
CDR3: CATSDSGGAGGEQFF
size: .
D: TRBD2
V: TRBV24-1
J: TRBJ2-1

DNA: TGTGCCAGCTCATTCACAGGGGGCGTAAAGGACACTGAAGCTTTCTTT
CDR3: CASSFTGGVKDTEAFF
size: .
D: TRBD1
V: TRBV18
J: TRBJ1-1

DNA: TGTGCCAGCAGCTTAGTCTTTCAGAAGAACACAGATACGCAGTATTTT
CDR3: CASSLVFQKNTDTQYF
size: once
D: .
V: TRBV7-9
J: TRBJ2-3

DNA: TGTGCCAGCAGCTTAGAGGGGTTCGGCAGCTACGGCAATCAGCCCCAGCATTTT
CDR3: CASSLEGFGSYGNQPQHF
size: .
D: .
V: TRBV7-9
J: TRBJ1-5

DNA: TGTGCTAGTGGTTCGTCCGGGGGCGGGGAGCTGTTTTTT
CDR3: CASGSSGGGELFF
size: .
D: .
V: TRBV12-5
J: TRBJ2-2

DNA: TGTGCCAGCAGCCTGCCCCGGGACAGACCGTCGTCTGGCACCGGGGAGCTGTTTTTT
CDR3: CASSLPRDRPSSGTGELFF
size: .
D: TRBD1
V: TRBV7-9
J: TRBJ2-2

DNA: TGCGCCAGCAGCCAGACAGGGTCCCGGGAGACCCAGTACTTC
CDR3: CASSQTGSRETQYF
size: .
D: TRBD1
V: TRBV10-2
J: TRBJ2-5

DNA: TGTGCCAGCACCACAGGGGGAGACTATGGCTACACCTTC
CDR3: CASTTGGDYGYTF
size: once
D: TRBD1
V: TRBV7-8
J: TRBJ1-2

DNA: TGTGCCAGCAGCCAAGTTCCGACAGGGATAGGCGGGGAGCTGTTTTTT
CDR3: CASSQVPTGIGGELFF
size: .
D: TRBD1
V: TRBV3-1/TRBV3-2
J: TRBJ2-2

DNA: TGTGCCAGCAGTTACGAACAGGATCACAATGAGCAGTTCTTC
CDR3: CASSYEQDHNEQFF
size: .
D: .
V: TRBV6-5
J: TRBJ2-1

DNA: TGTGCCAGTAGTCAAGGGGGGGGACGCCTTAATGAGCAGTTCTTC
CDR3: CASSQGGGRLNEQFF
size: .
D: .
V: TRBV19
J: TRBJ2-1

DNA: TGTGCCAGCAGCAAAGATTCTTTCGGGACAGATACGCAGTATTTT
CDR3: CASSKDSFGTDTQYF
size: .
D: .
V: TRBV21-1
J: TRBJ2-3

DNA: TGTGCCAGCAGTGAGGGACAGGGTTCCAATCAGCCCCAGCATTTT
CDR3: CASSEGQGSNQPQHF
size: .
D: TRBD1
V: TRBV2
J: TRBJ1-5

DNA: TGTGCCAGCAGCCAAGTTCCCAGGGAGGAACATAGTGTCATGAACACTGAAGCTTTCTTT
CDR3: CASSQVPREEHSVMNTEAFF
size: .
D: .
V: TRBV14
J: TRBJ1-1

DNA: TGTGCCAGCAGCAAAGTGGAGTGGGTGAATTCCACGGGTGGCTACACCTTC
CDR3: CASSKVEWVNSTGGYTF
size: .
D: .
V: TRBV21-1
J: TRBJ1-2

DNA: TGTGCCAGCAGGCGGGCCCGCTTATCAGATCAGCCCCAGCATTTT
CDR3: CASRRARLSDQPQHF
size: .
D: .
V: TRBV6-5
J: TRBJ1-5

DNA: TGTGCCAGCAGCTTAGCCCCTGGGACACCTTACGAGCAGTACTTC
CDR3: CASSLAPGTPYEQYF
size: .
D: .
V: TRBV11-2
J: TRBJ2-7